One sample yielded the 28 T cell receptor beta chains listed below, sequenced in a study of T-cell memory formation after mild COVID-19. MiXCR was run by TCRdb on the 5' RACE reads, yielding one entry per CDR3 protein. The sample contains about 190,000 distinct CDR3 sequences, over 9.5% of which appear only once. Material for sequencing was PBMCs or a T cell subset sorted from them (not recorded which). The receptors originated from a young man who had mild COVID-19 (a few samples of this study predate the infection). Cell type and time point are not known.

The chain employs TRBV5-1 and TRBJ1-1; D gene uncertain. V lost 2 bases and J lost 1, with 15 bases in between. Per germline, CDR1 SGHRS and CDR2 YFSETQ. This CDR3 has 16 amino acids. The CDR3 protein is CASSFEARVRNTEAFF. For the CDR3, the DNA is TGCGCCAGCAGCTTCGAAGCTCGCGTGAGGAACACTGAAGCTTTCTTT.

The sample holds a few counts of this clonotype. This chain uses TRBV27 with TRBJ2-7, with TRBD1 as a possible D gene (6 bases). The V gene lost 8 bases and the J gene lost 0 bases, with 20 bases spanning the gap. CDR1 is MNHEY and CDR2 is SMNVEV in the germline V gene (reference sequence). The CDR3 loop spans 16 amino acids. This chain's CDR3 is CASGELQGASSYEQYF. The CDR3 nucleotides are TGTGCCAGCGGGGAGCTACAGGGCGCTAGCTCCTACGAGCAGTACTTC.

This clonotype has only a few counts. CDR3 DNA: TGTGCCAGCAGCTTAGAATACAGGTCCGGCACAGATACGCAGTATTTT. Translating gives CASSLEYRSGTDTQYF. The chain links TRBV7-6 to TRBJ2-3; weak D call: TRBD1 (5 bases). Per the germline V gene, CDR1 is SGHVS and CDR2 is FNYEAQ. Trimming pared 1 base from V and 1 base from J, leaving 12 bases between. CDR3 length: 16 amino acids.

This clonotype came up many times. This chain joins TRBV5-1 and TRBJ2-1; D might be TRBD2 (7 bases). Per the germline V gene, CDR1 is SGHRS and CDR2 is YFSETQ. V dropped 1 base and J dropped 5 bases, with 22 bases sitting between them. The CDR3 has 18 amino acids. The CDR3 loop reads CASSLFKGGGLSDNEQFF. The CDR3 nucleotides read TGCGCCAGCAGCTTGTTCAAAGGGGGGGGCCTTTCGGACAATGAGCAGTTCTTC. Using reference TRBV5-1 and TRBJ2-1 for the parts outside the CDR3, the full variable domain is KAGVTQTPRYLIKTRGQQVTLSCSPISGHRSVSWYQQTPGQGLQFLFEYFSETQRNKGNFPGRFSGRQFSNSRSEMNVSTLELGDSALYLCASSLFKGGGLSDNEQFFGPGTRLTVL.

This clonotype was picked up a small number of times. The chain recombines TRBV7-9 with TRBJ2-5; D not certain. Trimming left V 3 bases short and J 1 base short, with 9 bases between. Germline CDR1 SEHNR, CDR2 FQNEAQ (reference sequence). This CDR3 spans 14 amino acids. This chain's CDR3 is CASSFSSPQETQYF. The CDR3 DNA reads as TGTGCCAGCAGCTTCTCCAGCCCCCAAGAGACCCAGTACTTC.

This clonotype was detected only a few times. The genes are TRBV5-1 and TRBJ2-7; D remains ambiguous. The CDR3 is made up of 15 amino acids. Looked up from germline, CDR1 is SGHRS and CDR2 is YFSETQ. Trimming pared 1 base from V and 1 base from J, leaving 12 bases between. CDR3 nucleotide sequence: TGCGCCAGCAGCTTGTTAGGAAGGTCTTCCTACGAGCAGTACTTC. The encoded protein is CASSLLGRSSYEQYF.

In this sample, this clonotype turned up a few times. This sequence joins TRBV24-1 and TRBJ2-1; 10 nucleotides match TRBD1. The CDR3 loop spans 15 amino acids. The V segment lost 4 bases and the J segment 3 bases; nucleotides outside the gene matches: 2. Germline V gene lookup returns CDR1 KGHDR and CDR2 SFDVKD. CDR3 region: CATSDGQGDYNEQFF. For the CDR3, the DNA is TGTGCCACCAGTGACGGACAGGGGGACTACAATGAGCAGTTCTTC.

This clonotype was seen a handful of times. The chain carries TRBV18 and TRBJ2-2; 8 bases match TRBD2. The CDR3 covers 16 residues. V gave up 3 bases and J gave up 0 bases; unmatched junction bases: 3. Germline loops: CDR1 KGHSH, CDR2 LQKENI. Here the CDR3 reads CASSPGLVTNTGELFF. The CDR3 DNA reads as TGTGCCAGCTCACCGGGACTAGTCACGAACACCGGGGAGCTGTTTTTT.

The V and J genes are TRBV7-2 and TRBJ2-1; no firm D call. Germline values: CDR1 SGHTA, CDR2 FQGNSA. V gave up 6 bases and J gave up 10 bases, with 13 bases separating them. The CDR3 spans 12 residues. CDR3 amino acids: CASRTVGWEQFF. The CDR3 bases are TGTGCCAGCAGAACCGTTGGGTGGGAGCAGTTCTTC. The variable domain in full, completed from reference TRBV7-2 and TRBJ2-1, reads GAGVSQSPSNKVTEKGKDVELRCDPISGHTALYWYRQSLGQGLEFLIYFQGNSAPDKSGLPSDRFSAERTGGSVSTLTIQRTQQEDSAVYLCASRTVGWEQFFGPGTRLTVL.

The table lists this clonotype with a few counts. The chain carries TRBV6-5 and TRBJ2-7; D might be TRBD1 (6 bases). The CDR3 runs to 15 residues. Deletions cut 6 bases from V and 0 bases from J, with 15 bases between. CDR1 MNHEY and CDR2 SVGAGI come from the germline V gene. CDR3 DNA sequence: TGTGCCAGCAGCCGCGGACAGCTCCCCTCCTACGAGCAGTACTTC. The encoded protein is CASSRGQLPSYEQYF.

The genes are TRBV6-2 or TRBV6-3 and TRBJ2-6, with 10 bases matching TRBD1. CDR3 length: 18 residues. The V segment lost 5 bases and the J segment 0 bases; nucleotides outside the gene matches: 7. Looked up from germline, CDR1 is MNHEY and CDR2 is SVGEGT. The CDR3 bases are TGTGCCAGCAGTACCGACAGGGGGCGACCCTCTGGGGCCAACGTCCTGACTTTC. Translating gives CASSTDRGRPSGANVLTF.

V is TRBV6-2 or TRBV6-3 and J is TRBJ2-7; D gene uncertain. Germline CDR1 and CDR2: MNHEY and SVGEGT. V lost 2 bases and J 3 bases, leaving 14 bases between the germline ends. The CDR3 has 15 residues. The CDR3 DNA sequence: TGTGCCAGCAGTTACCAAGACCGACGAAACTACGAGCAGTACTTC. Protein: CASSYQDRRNYEQYF.

The table lists this clonotype with a few counts. The chain uses TRBV7-9 and TRBJ1-5, with D unresolved. Germline CDR1 SEHNR, CDR2 FQNEAQ (reference sequence). The CDR3 is 13 residues long. The CDR3 DNA reads TGTGCTTCCAGCCTGGGAACGAATCAGCCCCAGCATTTT. Encoded protein: CASSLGTNQPQHF.

This sequence joins TRBV29-1 and TRBJ2-5; 11 positions agree with TRBD2. The length of the CDR3 is 15 residues. Germline V gene data show CDR1 as SQVTM and CDR2 as ANQGSEA. J was trimmed by 6 bases and V by 4 bases; bases with no gene match: 10. CDR3 DNA: TGCAGCGTTGGGGTAGCGGGGGGGCCCAAAAAGACCCAGTACTTC. Amino acid sequence: CSVGVAGGPKKTQYF. Looking up the rest from reference TRBV29-1 and TRBJ2-5 gives the full variable domain: SAVISQKPSRDICQRGTSLTIQCQVDSQVTMMFWYRQQPGQSLTLIATANQGSEATYESGFVIDKFPISRPNLTFSTLTVSNMSPEDSSIYLCSVGVAGGPKKTQYFGPGTRLLVL.

V usage is TRBV6-5 and J usage is TRBJ1-1; D gene unclear. CDR1 is MNHEY, CDR2 SVGAGI, per germline. The V gene lost 6 bases and the J gene lost 4 bases, with 15 bases spanning the gap. The CDR3 covers 14 residues. CDR3 bases: TGTGCCAGCAGAAAGCCGGGGTCGAGCACTGAAGCTTTCTTT. Residues: CASRKPGSSTEAFF.

Note on this clonotype: The junction shows a germline mismatch at one end, possibly a read error. The chain carries TRBV5-6 and TRBJ2-5, with 7 bases fitting TRBD2. The CDR3 has 13 residues. Germline CDR1 SGHDT, CDR2 YYEEEE. CDR3 sequence: CASSRHWRENQYF. Written as DNA, the CDR3 is TGTGCCAGCAGCCGACATTGGCGGGAGAACCAGTACTTC.

This clonotype was counted a few times. V usage is TRBV7-2 and J usage is TRBJ1-3; maybe TRBD1 (5 bases). V lost 7 bases to trimming and J lost 6 bases, with 31 bases between them. CDR3 size: 19 residues. The germline V gene has CDR1 SGHTA and CDR2 FQGNSA. CDR3 in amino acids: CASKREGEGPQGVSNTIYF. CDR3 sequence (DNA): TGTGCCAGCAAGAGGGAAGGGGAGGGGCCCCAAGGGGTGTCAAACACCATATATTTT.

This clonotype has a handful of counts. V usage is TRBV4-3 and J usage is TRBJ2-6, with unresolved D. Trimming cost V 1 base and J 0 bases, with 4 bases left between them. The CDR3 has 15 amino acids. Germline CDR1 is LGHNA and CDR2 is YSLEER. The CDR3 DNA reads as TGCGCCAGCAGCCAAGGGGTCTCTGGGGCCAACGTCCTGACTTTC. This encodes CASSQGVSGANVLTF.

The J gene is TRBJ2-2, the V gene TRBV7-9; the match to TRBD2 covers 8 bases. The CDR3 runs 15 residues. The J segment lost 2 bases and the V segment lost 8 bases, leaving 7 bases of the junction unmatched. The germline V gene has CDR1 SEHNR and CDR2 FQNEAQ (reference sequence). The CDR3, as DNA: TGTGCCAGCCGCCTCGGGGGGGAAAACACCGGGGAGCTGTTTTTT. The encoded protein is CASRLGGENTGELFF.

This clonotype was detected only a few times. The chain couples TRBV7-2 to TRBJ2-1; 8 positions match TRBD1. Germline lookup yields CDR1 SGHTA and CDR2 FQGNSA. Trimming cost V 7 bases and J 3 bases; bases outside gene matches: 8. This CDR3 comprises 15 residues. The CDR3 DNA reads as TGTGCCAGCACCCCTCAGGGGGCAATCTACAATGAGCAGTTCTTC. Its translation: CASTPQGAIYNEQFF.

In this sample, this clonotype turned up a few times. This rearrangement joins TRBV18 to TRBJ2-1, with 9 bases fitting TRBD2. The germline CDR1 and CDR2 sequences are KGHSH and LQKENI. V was clipped by 3 bases and J by 9 bases; unmatched bases: 12. The CDR3 totals 16 residues. The DNA of the CDR3 is TGTGCCAGCTCACCCAGCGGGGGGTCGAGGCGGAGTGAGCAGTTCTTC. It is translated as CASSPSGGSRRSEQFF.

This chain uses TRBV5-6 with TRBJ2-5; D unclear. The CDR3 sequence is 14 residues long. V was shortened by 4 bases and J by 5 bases, with 15 bases between the two germline ends. The germline gives CDR1 SGHDT, CDR2 YYEEEE. The CDR3 sequence: CASSLITTGETQYF. CDR3 coding DNA: TGTGCCAGCAGCCTAATTACGACCGGGGAGACCCAGTACTTC.

This clonotype was observed a handful of times. The chain employs TRBV9 and TRBJ2-3; unclear D gene. Germline V gives CDR1 SGDLS, CDR2 YYNGEE. The V and J ends lost 4 bases and 4 bases respectively, with 25 bases between them. The CDR3 covers 18 residues. Here the CDR3 reads CASSSPHEDRVASDTQYF. In DNA, the CDR3 is TGTGCCAGCAGCAGCCCCCATGAAGATAGGGTTGCGTCAGATACGCAGTATTTT.

This clonotype occurred a few times. This chain links TRBV2 with TRBJ1-1; the D is unclear. Germline loops: CDR1 SNHLY, CDR2 FYNNEI. Deletions cut 3 bases from V and 1 base from J, with 6 bases between. The CDR3 has 13 residues. CDR3 protein: CASSDQTNTEAFF. The CDR3 nucleotides are TGTGCCAGCAGTGACCAGACGAACACTGAAGCTTTCTTT.

This clonotype was seen a few times. The V and J genes are TRBV6-5 and TRBJ2-3; TRBD2 matches 8 bases. The V and J ends lost 0 bases and 2 bases, in that order; junction bases with no gene match: 4. Germline V gene lookup returns CDR1 MNHEY and CDR2 SVGAGI. The CDR3 runs 16 residues. The CDR3 region is CASSYSIAGYTDTQYF. The CDR3 region has the DNA TGTGCCAGCAGTTACTCGATAGCGGGGTACACAGATACGCAGTATTTT.

This clonotype was seen a handful of times. The V gene is TRBV30, the J gene TRBJ1-1, with 9 bases identical to TRBD1. Germline V gene data show CDR1 as GTSNPN and CDR2 as SVGIG (reference sequence). Unmatched junction bases numbered 6, after V lost 4 bases and J lost 0 bases. The CDR3 has 15 amino acids. The CDR3 region is CAWMGGTGLNTEAFF. In nucleotides, the CDR3 is TGTGCCTGGATGGGGGGGACAGGGCTGAACACTGAAGCTTTCTTT.

The chain uses TRBV20-1 and TRBJ2-1, with 11 bases matching TRBD2. Germline CDR1 and CDR2: DFQATT and SNEGSKA (reference sequence). There are 15 residues in the CDR3. The V gene end was trimmed by 7 bases and the J gene end by 9 bases; junction bases not matched to a gene: 14. The CDR3 here is CSVASGGPRPGEQFF. CDR3 coding DNA: TGCAGTGTGGCTAGCGGGGGGCCTCGCCCGGGTGAGCAGTTCTTC.

The chain has TRBV27 and TRBJ1-1; 7 nucleotides agree with TRBD1. V shed 11 bases and J 10 bases; nucleotides not matched to a gene: 10. The CDR3 totals 11 residues. Looked up from germline, CDR1 is MNHEY and CDR2 is SMNVEV (reference sequence). DNA of the CDR3: TGTGCCGCCTTTAGGGGGCTTGCAGCTTTCTTT. Protein product: CAAFRGLAAFF.